This T cell receptor (beta chain) was profiled in a study of graft-versus-host responses after intestinal transplantation. Across the whole study: Every recipient underwent anti-thymocyte globulin induction, then tacrolimus and steroids for roughly 3 years.

Responder cells labeled with CFSE (roughly 200,000) were co-plated with irradiated stimulator cells labeled with violet dye (roughly 200,000). Study-wide results and caveats: The authors found GvH clones in recipient marrow, some appearing first in ileum or blood. Among circulating GvH clones, peak levels were associated with early post-transplant declines in HvG clones.

Here immunoSEQ multiplex PCR was the method, and the copy in TCRdb shows in-frame clones only, minus some. This sample has 12,000 to 15,000 clones, with 30% to 35% found just once. The CDR3 length is 15 residues. The J segment lost 4 bases and the V segment lost 6 bases, leaving 11 bases of the junction unmatched. Germline values: CDR1 MNHGY, CDR2 SVAAGI. The J gene is TRBJ1-2, the V gene TRBV6-9; TRBD1 aligns across 7 bases. The sample was alloreactive CD4+ T cells from a mixed lymphocyte reaction culture, taken before intestinal transplant. Documented subset: CFSE-low proliferating T cells sorted from roughly six-day pre-transplant mixed lymphocyte reaction (GvH or HvG direction). The receptor was derived from a human patient who received an intestinal transplant. The CDR3, as DNA: TGTGCCAGCAGACCTACCCCGACAGGGACCTATGGCTACACCTTC. This translates into CASRPTPTGTYGYTF.